The TCR beta chain described here comes from a study of cytomegalovirus exposure and HLA in healthy donors. Whereas donors were nominally healthy upon sampling, unrecorded immune exposures were probable. PCR used 60 Vbeta primers and 13 Jbeta primers. Sequenced by immunoSEQ multiplex PCR; TCRdb stores in-frame clones only, minus some. The sample shows fewer than 100,000 clones, about 77% of them seen only once. Whole-study results and caveats: Per a later analysis, HLA-associated TCR beta chains showed more clonal expansion than other, equally common TCR beta chains.

Trimming cost V 5 bases and J 2 bases; bases outside gene matches: 2. Germline CDR1 reads SGHRS; CDR2 reads YFSETQ. The CDR3 runs 13 residues. Regarding this clone: Its antigen is not known.

Material: PBMCs. The chain carries TRBV5-1 and TRBJ2-3; TRBD1 agrees at 7 bases. The source of this sequence is a male donor in good health and CMV-seropositive. CDR3 in amino acids: CASRDRFTDTQYF. CDR3 DNA: TGCGCCAGCAGGGACAGGTTCACAGATACGCAGTATTTT.